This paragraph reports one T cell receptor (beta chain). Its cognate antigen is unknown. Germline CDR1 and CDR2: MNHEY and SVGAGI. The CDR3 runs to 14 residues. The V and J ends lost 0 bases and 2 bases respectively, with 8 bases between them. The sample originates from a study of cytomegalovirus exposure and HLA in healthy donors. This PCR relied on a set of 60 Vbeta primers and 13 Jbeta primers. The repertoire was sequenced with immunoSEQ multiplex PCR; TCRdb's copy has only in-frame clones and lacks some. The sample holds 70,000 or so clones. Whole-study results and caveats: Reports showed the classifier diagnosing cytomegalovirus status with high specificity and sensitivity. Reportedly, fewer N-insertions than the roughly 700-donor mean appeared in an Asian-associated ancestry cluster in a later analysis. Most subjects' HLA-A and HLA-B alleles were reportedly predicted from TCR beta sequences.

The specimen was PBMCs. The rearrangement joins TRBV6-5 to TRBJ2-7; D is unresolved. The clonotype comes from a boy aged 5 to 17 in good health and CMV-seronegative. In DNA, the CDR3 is TGTGCCAGCAGTTACTCGATACTTGCCTACGAGCAGTACTTC. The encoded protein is CASSYSILAYEQYF.